The 16 T cell receptor beta chains below all came from one sample that was sequenced in a study of cytomegalovirus exposure and HLA in healthy donors. The PCR ran on 60 Vbeta and 13 Jbeta primers. Method: immunoSEQ multiplex PCR; TCRdb's copy keeps in-frame clones and lacks some. The table records around 120,000 clones, 77% of them present only once. The sequenced sample consisted of PBMCs. The receptor set was obtained from a human donor in good health.

This chain links TRBV5-4 with TRBJ2-4, with 10 positions matching TRBD2. Germline V gene data show CDR1 as SGHNT and CDR2 as YYREEE (reference sequence). The CDR3 contains 14 residues. The V and J ends lost 4 bases and 9 bases, in that order; junction bases with no gene match: 7. CDR3 DNA sequence: TGTGCCAGCAGCACCAAGCGGGAGGGGGCCATTCAGTACTTC. Its translation: CASSTKREGAIQYF.

This clone came up a few times. The rearrangement joins TRBV11-2 to TRBJ2-7; TRBD2 matches at 9 bases. The CDR3 extends over 14 amino acids. Germline V gene lookup returns CDR1 SGHAT and CDR2 FQNNGV. V was clipped by 5 bases and J by 4 bases; unmatched bases: 6. CDR3 loop: CASSTGLARYEQYF. In DNA form, the CDR3 reads TGTGCCAGCAGCACGGGACTAGCAAGGTACGAGCAGTACTTC.

CDR3 sequence: CASSLMAGGPDEQFF. CDR3 DNA: TGTGCCAGCAGTTTAATGGCGGGAGGGCCGGATGAGCAGTTCTTC. V and J are TRBV28 and TRBJ2-1; TRBD2 agrees at 9 bases. CDR1 MDHEN and CDR2 SYDVKM come from the germline V gene. After removal of 2 bases from V and 8 bases from J, the junction contained 7 bases not matched to a gene. The length of the CDR3 is 15 residues.

The chain carries TRBV10-3 and TRBJ2-1; 9 bases are a match to TRBD2. Trimming took 7 bases from V and 3 from J; bases not matched to a gene: 7. Germline lookup yields CDR1 ENHRY and CDR2 SYGVKD. The CDR3 has 15 residues. The CDR3 region is CAIKGAGGRYNEQFF. The CDR3 region has the DNA TGTGCCATCAAGGGAGCGGGAGGCCGCTACAATGAGCAGTTCTTC.

The chain couples TRBV11-2 to TRBJ2-1; 9 bases fit TRBD1. CDR3 length equals 15 residues. V gave up 3 bases and J gave up 10 bases; unmatched junction bases: 10. CDR1 and CDR2 (germline): SGHAT, FQNNGV. The CDR3 nucleotides read TGTGCCAGCAGCTTTGTGGGACAGGGAAGGGGGGAGCAGTTCTTC. This gives the protein CASSFVGQGRGEQFF.

The chain couples TRBV6-1 to TRBJ1-2; D is unresolved. This CDR3 contains 13 residues. CDR1 is MNHNS and CDR2 is SASEGT in the germline V gene. Trimming removed 2 bases at V and 2 bases at J, with 6 bases between. In DNA, the CDR3 is TGTGCCAGCAGTGAAATGGGCAACTATGGCTACACCTTC. It is translated as CASSEMGNYGYTF.

The chain links TRBV5-1 to TRBJ1-1; 11 bases are a match to TRBD1. Trimming at V came to 4 bases and at J to 4 bases, leaving 6 bases not matched to a gene. CDR1 and CDR2 (germline): SGHRS, YFSETQ. The CDR3 consists of 15 residues. For the CDR3, the DNA is TGCGCCAGCAGCCCCCCAGGGACAGGGGGCACTGAAGCTTTCTTT. It yields the protein CASSPPGTGGTEAFF. The full variable domain, with the rest looked up from reference TRBV5-1 and TRBJ1-1, is KAGVTQTPRYLIKTRGQQVTLSCSPISGHRSVSWYQQTPGQGLQFLFEYFSETQRNKGNFPGRFSGRQFSNSRSEMNVSTLELGDSALYLCASSPPGTGGTEAFFGQGTRLTVV.

The V and J genes are TRBV28 and TRBJ1-5; no firm D call. CDR1 MDHEN and CDR2 SYDVKM come from the germline V gene. The CDR3 has 16 amino acids. Trimming removed 6 bases at V and 1 base at J, with 16 bases between. CDR3 amino acids: CASRGPGVGSNQPQHF. The CDR3 DNA follows: TGTGCCAGCAGAGGGCCCGGGGTGGGGAGCAATCAGCCCCAGCATTTT.

The V call is TRBV19, the J call TRBJ1-4, with D possibly being TRBD1 (6 bases). The length of the CDR3 is 15 residues. V shed 6 bases and J shed 8 bases, with 19 bases lying between them. Per germline, CDR1 LNHDA and CDR2 SQIVND (reference sequence). In DNA, the CDR3 is TGTGCCAGTAGGGAGGACCGGGGGGCCTACGAAAAACTGTTTTTT. Its protein product is CASREDRGAYEKLFF. The full variable domain, rest sourced from reference TRBV19 and TRBJ1-4, is DGGITQSPKYLFRKEGQNVTLSCEQNLNHDAMYWYRQDPGQGLRLIYYSQIVNDFQKGDIAEGYSVSREKKESFPLTVTSAQKNPTAFYLCASREDRGAYEKLFFGSGTQLSVL.

In regard to this clone: The conserved closing phenylalanine or tryptophan is absent in this CDR3, likely reflecting a read error. V is TRBV28 and J is TRBJ2-7; possibly TRBD1 for D (6 bases). The CDR3 is 15 residues long. Trimming took off 5 bases at V and 1 base at J, with 15 bases between the two ends. Germline CDR1 and CDR2: MDHEN and SYDVKM. CDR3 nucleotide sequence: TGTGCCAGCAGTCTACAGGGATTGGGGTCCTACGAGCAGTACCTC. Protein product: CASSLQGLGSYEQYL.

This chain connects TRBV28 to TRBJ2-7, with TRBD1 matching 8 bases. Trimming cost V 0 bases and J 7 bases; bases outside gene matches: 17. The germline gives CDR1 MDHEN, CDR2 SYDVKM. The length of the CDR3 is 18 residues. CDR3 nucleotide sequence: TGTGCCAGCAGTTTATGGAGTCCATTAGGCAGGGGGCGGCGGGAGCAGTACTTC. It specifies CASSLWSPLGRGRREQYF. Looking up the rest from reference TRBV28 and TRBJ2-7 gives the full variable domain: DVKVTQSSRYLVKRTGEKVFLECVQDMDHENMFWYRQDPGLGLRLIYFSYDVKMKEKGDIPEGYSVSREKKERFSLILESASTNQTSMYLCASSLWSPLGRGRREQYFGPGTRLTVT.

The chain combines TRBV6-5 with TRBJ1-2; TRBD1 matches 7 bases. V was clipped by 6 bases and J by 1 base; unmatched bases: 8. The CDR3 runs 15 residues. Germline CDR1 and CDR2: MNHEY and SVGAGI. The CDR3 sequence: CASRSGQNYNYGYTF. The CDR3 coding sequence is TGTGCCAGCAGATCGGGACAGAATTATAACTATGGCTACACCTTC.

Concerning this clone: Germline and junction disagree at one end, which may indicate a read error. The rearrangement joins TRBV7-9 to TRBJ1-2, with TRBD1 identical over 9 bases. The germline V gene encodes CDR1 SEHNR and CDR2 FQNEAQ (reference sequence). This CDR3 has 17 amino acids. The CDR3 DNA follows: TGTTCCAGCAGCAGGCCCCCGCGTCGGGGACAGGGCTATGGCTACACCTTC. Amino acids: CSSSRPPRRGQGYGYTF.

Notes on this clone: The junction departs from germline at one end; a sequencing error may be responsible. The genes are TRBV7-9 and TRBJ2-1; D might be TRBD1 (6 bases). Per the germline V gene, CDR1 is SEHNR and CDR2 is FQNEAQ (reference sequence). The CDR3 contains 17 residues. The CDR3 sequence: CSSSLGGVLSSYNEQFF. CDR3 in DNA: TGTTCCAGCAGCTTAGGGGGAGTATTGAGCTCCTACAATGAGCAGTTCTTC.

The chain recombines TRBV11-2 with TRBJ2-7; D is perhaps TRBD2 (5 bases). V was trimmed by 1 base and J by 6 bases, leaving 16 bases between them. This CDR3 is built from 15 residues. Germline assignment: CDR1 SGHAT and CDR2 FQNNGV. CDR3 protein: CASSLGPWSGGEQYF. The CDR3 bases are TGTGCCAGCAGCTTAGGACCCTGGAGCGGCGGCGAGCAGTACTTC.

This chain connects TRBV5-1 to TRBJ2-5, with TRBD1 matching over 9 bases. The germline V gene encodes CDR1 SGHRS and CDR2 YFSETQ. CDR3 length: 15 amino acids. V trimming: 3 bases; J trimming: 5 bases; junction bases outside the gene matches: 8. This CDR3 is CASSYSTGGGETQYF. Here the CDR3 DNA reads TGCGCCAGCAGCTATTCTACAGGGGGCGGCGAGACCCAGTACTTC.